This TCR beta chain stems from a study of vaccination and CD4 T cells after COVID-19. As for the study in general: In the control cultures, a CEFX pool, an HIV-1 Nef pool, or no peptide was supplied. General study results and limits: Nearly all convalescent vaccine-specific clones, 304 of 307, recognized only SARS-CoV-2 spike.

Treatment noted: roughly 11-day PBMC culture with coronavirus spike peptide pools or control peptides (ViraFEST assay). For ViraFEST, peptide pools expanded antigen-specific T cells, after which the TCRs were sequenced. The culture of roughly 2 million PBMCs per well included approximately 10 IU/ml IL-2 and approximately 10 ug/ml peptide pools. Trimming left V 4 bases short and J 9 bases short, with 16 bases between. The germline V gene has CDR1 MNHEY and CDR2 SVGEGT. This CDR3 has 14 residues. With regard to this clonotype: Its specificity is not known.

The assay that was used to sequence DNA from cultured CD4+ T cells was the Oncomine TCR Beta short-read assay. TCRdb used MiXCR to reprocess the PCR reads, holding one entry per CDR3 protein. Of approximately 20,000 distinct CDR3 sequences detected, roughly half appear once; the ten largest clones hold 4%. This chain connects TRBV6-2 or TRBV6-3 to TRBJ2-1, with D maybe TRBD2 (6 bases). Sequenced material: CD4+ T cells from blood, cultured in vitro, taken before SARS-CoV-2 vaccination. The sequence was collected from a human donor who had recovered from COVID-19. CDR3 residues: CASSSPLVGSEQFF. The CDR3 DNA follows: TGTGCCAGCAGTTCCCCACTCGTCGGGAGTGAGCAGTTCTTC.